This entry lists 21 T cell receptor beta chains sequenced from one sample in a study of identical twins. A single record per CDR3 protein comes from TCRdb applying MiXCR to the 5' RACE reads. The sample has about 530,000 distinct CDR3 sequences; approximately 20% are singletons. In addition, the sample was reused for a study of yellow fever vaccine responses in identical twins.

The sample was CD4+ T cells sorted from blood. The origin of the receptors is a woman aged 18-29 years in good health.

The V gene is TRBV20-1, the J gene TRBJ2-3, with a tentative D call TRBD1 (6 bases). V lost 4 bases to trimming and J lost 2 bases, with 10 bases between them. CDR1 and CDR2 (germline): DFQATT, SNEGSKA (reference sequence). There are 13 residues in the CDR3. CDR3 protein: CSATRDITDTQYF. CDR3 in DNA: TGCAGTGCTACAAGGGACATCACAGATACGCAGTATTTT.

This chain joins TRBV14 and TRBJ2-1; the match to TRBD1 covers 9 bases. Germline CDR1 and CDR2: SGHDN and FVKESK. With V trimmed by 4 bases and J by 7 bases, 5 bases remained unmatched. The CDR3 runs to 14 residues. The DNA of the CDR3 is TGTGCCAGCAGCCGGGACAGGGTAAAGAATGAGCAGTTCTTC. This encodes CASSRDRVKNEQFF.

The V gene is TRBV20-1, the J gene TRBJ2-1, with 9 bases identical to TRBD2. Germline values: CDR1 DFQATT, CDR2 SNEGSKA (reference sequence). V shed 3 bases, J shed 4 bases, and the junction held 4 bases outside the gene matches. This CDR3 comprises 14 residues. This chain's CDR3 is CSARRTSVYNEQFF. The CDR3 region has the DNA TGCAGTGCTAGGAGGACTAGCGTATACAATGAGCAGTTCTTC.

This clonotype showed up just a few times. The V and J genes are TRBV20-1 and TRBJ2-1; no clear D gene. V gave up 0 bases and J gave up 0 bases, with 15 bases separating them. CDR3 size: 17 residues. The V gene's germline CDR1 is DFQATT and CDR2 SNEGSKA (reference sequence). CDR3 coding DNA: TGCAGTGCTAGAGATCCCCTTCTAGTAAGCTCCTACAATGAGCAGTTCTTC. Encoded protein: CSARDPLLVSSYNEQFF.

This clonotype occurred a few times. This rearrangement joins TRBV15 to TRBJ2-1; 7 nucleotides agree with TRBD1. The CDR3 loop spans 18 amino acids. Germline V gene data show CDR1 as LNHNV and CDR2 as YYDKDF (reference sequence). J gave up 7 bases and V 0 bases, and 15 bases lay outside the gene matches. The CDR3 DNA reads TGTGCCACCAGCAGAGATAGAGGTGACAGGGCGGTAGCAAATGAGCAGTTCTTC. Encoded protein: CATSRDRGDRAVANEQFF.

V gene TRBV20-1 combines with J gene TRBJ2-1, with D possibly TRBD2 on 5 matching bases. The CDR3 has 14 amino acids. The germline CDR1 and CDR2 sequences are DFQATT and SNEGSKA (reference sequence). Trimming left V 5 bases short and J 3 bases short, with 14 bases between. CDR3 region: CSARYSGYYNEQFF. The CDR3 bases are TGCAGTGCTCGATACAGCGGATACTACAATGAGCAGTTCTTC.

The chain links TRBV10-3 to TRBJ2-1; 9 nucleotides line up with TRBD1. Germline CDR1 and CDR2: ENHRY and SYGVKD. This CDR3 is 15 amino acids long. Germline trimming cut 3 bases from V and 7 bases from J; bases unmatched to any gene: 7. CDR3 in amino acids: CAISEGDRVVNEQFF. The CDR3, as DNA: TGTGCCATCAGTGAAGGGGACAGGGTCGTAAATGAGCAGTTCTTC.

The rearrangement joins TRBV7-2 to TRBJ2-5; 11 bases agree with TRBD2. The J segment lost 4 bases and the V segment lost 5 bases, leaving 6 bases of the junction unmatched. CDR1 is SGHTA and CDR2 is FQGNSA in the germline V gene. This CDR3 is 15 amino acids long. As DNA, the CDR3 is TGTGCCAGCAGCAAGGGACTAGCGGCCTCAGAGACCCAGTACTTC. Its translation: CASSKGLAASETQYF.

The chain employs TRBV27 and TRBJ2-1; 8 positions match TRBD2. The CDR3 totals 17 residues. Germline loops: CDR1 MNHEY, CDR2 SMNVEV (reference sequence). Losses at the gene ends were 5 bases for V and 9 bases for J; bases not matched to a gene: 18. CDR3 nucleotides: TGTGCCAGCAGTCCAACCCGGACTAGCCTAGGAGTGGCTGAGCAGTTCTTC. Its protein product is CASSPTRTSLGVAEQFF.

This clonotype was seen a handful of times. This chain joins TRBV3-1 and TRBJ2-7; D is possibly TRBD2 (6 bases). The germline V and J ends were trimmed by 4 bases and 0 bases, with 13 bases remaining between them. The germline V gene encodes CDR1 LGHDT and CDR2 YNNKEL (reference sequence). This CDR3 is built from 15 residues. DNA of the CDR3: TGTGCCAGCAGCCCCCCGCGGGGAAGCTCCTACGAGCAGTACTTC. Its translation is CASSPPRGSSYEQYF.

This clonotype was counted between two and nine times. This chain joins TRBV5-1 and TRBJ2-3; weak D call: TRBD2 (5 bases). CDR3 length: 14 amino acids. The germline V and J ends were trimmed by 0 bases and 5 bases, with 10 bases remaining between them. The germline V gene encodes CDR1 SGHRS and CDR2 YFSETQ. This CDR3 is CASSLVPEGDTQYF. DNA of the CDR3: TGCGCCAGCAGCTTGGTACCAGAGGGAGATACGCAGTATTTT.

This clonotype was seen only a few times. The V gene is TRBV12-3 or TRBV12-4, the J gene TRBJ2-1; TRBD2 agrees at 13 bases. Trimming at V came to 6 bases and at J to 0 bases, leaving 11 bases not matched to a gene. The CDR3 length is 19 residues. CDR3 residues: CASRKPGLAGISSYNEQFF. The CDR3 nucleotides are TGTGCCAGCAGGAAACCGGGACTAGCGGGAATAAGCTCCTACAATGAGCAGTTCTTC.

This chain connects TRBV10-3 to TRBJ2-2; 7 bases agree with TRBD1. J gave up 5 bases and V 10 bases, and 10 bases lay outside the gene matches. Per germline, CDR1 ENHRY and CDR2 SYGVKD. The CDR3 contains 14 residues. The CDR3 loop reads CANGIAQGTGELFF. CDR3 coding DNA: TGTGCCAACGGGATTGCACAGGGGACCGGGGAGCTGTTTTTT.

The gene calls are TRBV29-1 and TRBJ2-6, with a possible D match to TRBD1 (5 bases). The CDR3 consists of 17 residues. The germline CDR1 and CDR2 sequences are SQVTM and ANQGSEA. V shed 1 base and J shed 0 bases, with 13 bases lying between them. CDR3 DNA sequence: TGCAGCGTTGAAGTCCAGGGCACCATCTCTGGGGCCAACGTCCTGACTTTC. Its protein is CSVEVQGTISGANVLTF.

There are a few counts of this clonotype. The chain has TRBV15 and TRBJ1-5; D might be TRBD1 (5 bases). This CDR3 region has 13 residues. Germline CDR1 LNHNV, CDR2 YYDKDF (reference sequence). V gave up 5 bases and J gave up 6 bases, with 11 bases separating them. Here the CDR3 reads CATSSEGFQPQHF. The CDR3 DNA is TGTGCCACCAGCTCCGAGGGGTTTCAGCCCCAGCATTTT.

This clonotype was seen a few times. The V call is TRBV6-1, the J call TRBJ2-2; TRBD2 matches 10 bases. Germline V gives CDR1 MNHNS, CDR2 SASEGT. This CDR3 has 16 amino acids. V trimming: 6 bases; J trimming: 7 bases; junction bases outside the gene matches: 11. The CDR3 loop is CASSKLLLAGNGELFF. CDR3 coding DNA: TGTGCCAGCAGCAAGCTCCTACTAGCGGGAAACGGGGAGCTGTTTTTT.

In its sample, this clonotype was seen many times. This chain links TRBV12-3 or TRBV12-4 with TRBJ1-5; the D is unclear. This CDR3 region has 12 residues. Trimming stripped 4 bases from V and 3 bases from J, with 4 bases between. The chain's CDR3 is CASSSFNQPQHF. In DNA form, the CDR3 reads TGTGCCAGCAGTTCCTTCAATCAGCCCCAGCATTTT.

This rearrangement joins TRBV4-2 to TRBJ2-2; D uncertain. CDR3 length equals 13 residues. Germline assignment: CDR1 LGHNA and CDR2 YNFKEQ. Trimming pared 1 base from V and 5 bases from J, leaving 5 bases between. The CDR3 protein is CASSQVSTGELFF. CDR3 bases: TGTGCCAGCAGCCAAGTTTCGACCGGGGAGCTGTTTTTT.

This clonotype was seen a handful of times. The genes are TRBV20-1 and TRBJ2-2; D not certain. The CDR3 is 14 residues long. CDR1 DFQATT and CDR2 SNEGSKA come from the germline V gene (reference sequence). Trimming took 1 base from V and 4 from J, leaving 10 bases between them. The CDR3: CSARVWAGTGELFF. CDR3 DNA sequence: TGCAGTGCTAGAGTTTGGGCAGGCACCGGGGAGCTGTTTTTT.

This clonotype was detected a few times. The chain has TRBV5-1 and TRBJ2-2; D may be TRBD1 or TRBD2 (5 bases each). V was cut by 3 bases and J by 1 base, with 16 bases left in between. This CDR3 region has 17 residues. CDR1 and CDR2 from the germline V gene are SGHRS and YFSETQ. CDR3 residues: CASSSFGGVGNTGELFF. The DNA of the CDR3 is TGCGCCAGCAGCTCCTTTGGGGGAGTGGGGAACACCGGGGAGCTGTTTTTT.

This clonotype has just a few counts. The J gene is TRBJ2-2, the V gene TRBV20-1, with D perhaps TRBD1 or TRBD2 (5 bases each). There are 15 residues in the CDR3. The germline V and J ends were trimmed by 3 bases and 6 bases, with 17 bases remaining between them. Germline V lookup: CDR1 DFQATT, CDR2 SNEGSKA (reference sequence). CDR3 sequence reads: CSARDGRQTPGELFF. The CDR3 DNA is TGCAGTGCTAGGGATGGGAGACAGACCCCCGGGGAGCTGTTTTTT.